Listed below are T cell receptor beta chains from one sample, sequenced in a study of post-analysis software for immune sequencing data. In TCRdb, the PCR reads were re-called with MiXCR into one record per CDR3 protein. The sample lists about 210,000 distinct CDR3 sequences, approximately 28% occurring once. Source material: blood. These receptors were collected from a girl aged 2-17 years with multiple sclerosis. CDR3s include the opening cysteine and the closing phenylalanine or tryptophan. D genes are given only for firm matches. Size is stated for part of the rows, as once, few or many counts, or as a class when the clone is expanded.

D gene	J gene	V gene	clone size	CDR3 protein	CDR3 DNA
TRBD1	TRBJ2-6	TRBV12-3/TRBV12-4	few	CASSLRVRSDRASAGGANVLTF	TGTGCCAGCAGCCTCAGGGTGCGTTCGGACAGGGCATCCGCGGGCGGGGCCAACGTCCTGACTTTC
TRBD1	TRBJ2-1	TRBV12-3/TRBV12-4	-	CASSSQSGTGGNEQFF	TGTGCCAGCAGTTCCCAGTCCGGGACAGGGGGGAATGAGCAGTTCTTC
-	TRBJ2-3	TRBV20-1	many	CSARGRGTDTQYF	TGCAGTGCTAGAGGCAGGGGAACAGATACGCAGTATTTT
-	TRBJ1-5	TRBV20-1	few	CSARGPRGQPQHF	TGCAGTGCTAGGGGCCCACGGGGTCAGCCCCAGCATTTT
-	TRBJ1-2	TRBV9	many	CASSVASGGEYGYTF	TGTGCCAGCAGCGTAGCGTCGGGGGGAGAATATGGCTACACCTTC
-	TRBJ2-1	TRBV10-3	many	CAISEAPREQFF	TGTGCCATCAGTGAAGCGCCACGCGAGCAGTTCTTC
-	TRBJ1-1	TRBV20-1	few	CSAISDNTEAFF	TGCAGTGCTATTTCCGATAACACTGAAGCTTTCTTT
-	TRBJ1-1	TRBV6-2/TRBV6-3	-	CASTKGYGNTEAFF	TGTGCCAGCACAAAGGGATATGGGAACACTGAAGCTTTCTTT
TRBD2	TRBJ2-1	TRBV2	-	CAGTTSGRHNEQFF	TGTGCCGGAACTACTAGCGGGAGGCACAATGAGCAGTTCTTC
-	TRBJ2-7	TRBV28	few	CASSLKIYEQYF	TGTGCCAGCAGTCTGAAGATCTACGAGCAGTACTTC
TRBD1	TRBJ1-2	TRBV19	few	CASRKRQGGSISGYTF	TGTGCCAGTAGGAAACGACAGGGCGGCTCTATATCTGGCTACACCTTC
-	TRBJ2-1	TRBV28	-	CASRPDRLIRGEQFF	TGTGCCAGCAGACCCGACAGGCTCATACGGGGTGAGCAGTTCTTC
TRBD2	TRBJ2-1	TRBV7-9	few	CASSLGLAGKTYNEQFF	TGTGCCAGCAGCCTCGGACTAGCGGGGAAGACCTACAATGAGCAGTTCTTC
-	TRBJ2-1	TRBV30	many	CAWSDRYPSNEQFF	TGTGCCTGGAGTGACCGATACCCCTCCAATGAGCAGTTCTTC
-	TRBJ2-5	TRBV29-1	many	CSVRVGAQYF	TGCAGCGTACGGGTTGGGGCCCAGTACTTC
-	TRBJ2-5	TRBV5-6	-	CASLLGAQETQYF	TGTGCCAGCTTGTTAGGGGCCCAAGAGACCCAGTACTTC
TRBD1	TRBJ2-3	TRBV20-1	-	CSALNGRGNTDTQYF	TGCAGTGCCTTAAACGGCAGGGGGAATACAGATACGCAGTATTTT
-	TRBJ1-2	TRBV6-1	-	CASSDGNYGYTF	TGTGCCAGCAGTGACGGGAACTATGGCTACACCTTC
-	TRBJ2-1	TRBV29-1	many	CSVQAVGDSNEQFF	TGCAGCGTTCAAGCGGTCGGCGATTCTAATGAGCAGTTCTTC
-	TRBJ1-6	TRBV25-1	-	CASRQGWDSPPHF	TGTGCCAGCAGACAGGGTTGGGACTCACCCCCCCACTTT
-	TRBJ2-7	TRBV5-1	few	CASSLGQGLDEQYF	TGCGCCAGCAGCTTGGGGCAGGGTCTCGACGAGCAGTACTTC
TRBD2	TRBJ2-7	TRBV5-5	many	CASSLGLAVTYEQYF	TGTGCCAGCAGCTTGGGACTAGCGGTTACCTACGAGCAGTACTTC
-	TRBJ2-5	TRBV7-3	many	CASSLSGRVRQETQYF	TGTGCCAGCAGCTTAAGTGGGCGGGTCCGCCAAGAGACCCAGTACTTC
-	TRBJ1-5	TRBV14	-	CASSQDGNQPQHF	TGTGCCAGCAGCCAGGACGGAAATCAGCCCCAGCATTTT
-	TRBJ1-1	TRBV4-1	-	CASSPILRDREAFF	TGCGCCAGCAGTCCTATCCTTAGGGACCGCGAAGCTTTCTTT
-	TRBJ1-6	TRBV6-1	-	CASNGLQGSPPHF	TGTGCCAGCAATGGCCTACAGGGTTCACCCCCCCACTTT
-	TRBJ2-7	TRBV5-1	-	CASRMTTNYEQYF	TGCGCCAGCAGGATGACTACTAACTACGAGCAGTACTTC
-	TRBJ2-1	TRBV6-1	-	CVSSEWSGGGAKQFF	TGTGTCAGCAGTGAATGGAGTGGGGGGGGGGCCAAGCAGTTCTTC
-	TRBJ1-2	TRBV20-1	few	CSARRGFDYGYTF	TGCAGTGCTAGGAGGGGGTTTGACTATGGCTACACCTTC
-	TRBJ2-7	TRBV20-1	few	CSATKDRTYEQYF	TGCAGTGCCACCAAGGATAGAACCTACGAGCAGTACTTC
-	TRBJ1-4	TRBV4-2	many	CASSQEEMESEKLFF	TGTGCCAGCAGCCAAGAGGAAATGGAGAGTGAAAAACTGTTTTTT
TRBD1	TRBJ1-3	TRBV4-1	few	CASSPLGQGPGNTIYF	TGCGCCAGCAGCCCTTTAGGACAGGGGCCTGGAAACACCATATATTTT
-	TRBJ2-6	TRBV5-1	many	CASSLGQTSGANVLTF	TGCGCCAGCAGCTTAGGGCAGACCTCTGGGGCCAACGTCCTGACTTTC
-	TRBJ2-2	TRBV7-9	-	CASSLAGGPGELFF	TGTGCCAGCAGCTTGGCCGGGGGGCCCGGGGAGCTGTTTTTT
TRBD1	TRBJ2-7	TRBV18	-	CASSPGTGGSYEQYF	TGTGCCAGCTCTCCGGGGACAGGGGGTTCCTACGAGCAGTACTTC
TRBD1	TRBJ2-7	TRBV29-1	few	CSIRDRGYEQYF	TGCAGTATCCGGGACAGGGGCTACGAGCAGTACTTC